These T cell receptor beta chains were read from a single sample in a study of vaccination and CD4 T cells after COVID-19. These receptors' targets are unknown. MiXCR was run by TCRdb on the PCR reads, yielding one entry per CDR3 protein. Altogether 9,500 to 11,000 distinct CDR3 sequences are present, 30% being singletons, with the ten largest covering approximately 9.5%. Sample: CD4+ T cells from blood, cultured in vitro, taken after SARS-CoV-2 vaccination. The receptors originated from a human donor who had recovered from COVID-19. The conserved cysteine and the conserved F or W are not part of the CDR3 here.

>TRBV10-3|TRBJ1-1
AISDRESTEAF
>TRBV20-1|TRBJ2-3
RESSTDTQY
>TRBV20-1|TRBJ1-3
SATRQGRTGNTIY
>TRBV19|TRBJ2-1
ASSITGRGSYNEQF
>TRBV7-2|TRBJ1-1
ASSLAREGTEAF
>TRBV10-3|TRBJ2-3
AVNRDGGTDTQY
>TRBV4-1|TRBJ1-6
ASSHNNSPLH
>TRBV12-3/TRBV12-4|TRBJ1-1
ASSQHPGTEAF
>TRBV5-1|TRBJ2-7
ASSGGTGTYEQY
>TRBV6-1|TRBJ2-3
ASSHMASGHTDTQY
>TRBV7-2|TRBJ2-1
ASSFSGTSGTPEQF
>TRBV24-1|TRBJ1-2
ATSDSDRPPYGYT
>TRBV27|TRBJ2-3
ASSLWGLAGGPGVDTQY
>TRBV7-6|TRBJ2-3
ASRLDIGGALAGHTDTQY
>TRBV6-2/TRBV6-3|TRBJ1-5
ASSYSTDAFRGNQPQH
>TRBV5-4|TRBJ2-7
ASSSGAVYYEQY
>TRBV27|TRBJ1-4
ASSFVSLRQLF
>TRBV4-1|TRBJ2-1
ASMVDRSSYNEQF
>TRBV20-1|TRBJ2-7
SARVGVTEQY
>TRBV7-2|TRBJ2-2
ASSLGLAGGNTGELF
>TRBV6-2/TRBV6-3|TRBJ2-7
ASSTISRQLTSSYEQY
>TRBV7-9|TRBJ1-1
ASSFRGNTEAF
>TRBV7-9|TRBJ2-5
ASSRAGGQETLY
>TRBV7-2|TRBJ2-3
ASSPPAGGFSDTQY
>TRBV7-2|TRBJ2-2
ASSLGTTTGELF
>TRBV7-6|TRBJ1-1
ASSLRLGGSGTEAF
>TRBV11-3|TRBJ2-7
ASSLCGTAVSYYEQY
>TRBV28|TRBJ1-1
ASSPHPALNTEAF
>TRBV14|TRBJ2-3
ASSDSGLFTDTQY
>TRBV7-2|TRBJ2-5
ASSETQY
>TRBV6-2/TRBV6-3|TRBJ1-2
ASSRGRLNYGYT
>TRBV4-3|TRBJ2-3
ASSPRQITDTQY
>TRBV6-2/TRBV6-3|TRBJ1-6
ASVDHNSPLH
>TRBV7-2|TRBJ2-1
ASRLAGGSSYNEQF
>TRBV6-5|TRBJ2-1
ASSYLSGSRGEQF
>TRBV11-3|TRBJ2-3
ASSPGDQGQY
>TRBV6-1|TRBJ1-2
ASSPSVGANYGYT
>TRBV9|TRBJ2-7
ASSAWDFAYEQY
>TRBV7-8|TRBJ1-5
ASSFGVPGQVTGQPQH
>TRBV4-3|TRBJ1-4
ASSQAGPPDEKLF
>TRBV7-2|TRBJ1-2
ASSLEALSYGYT